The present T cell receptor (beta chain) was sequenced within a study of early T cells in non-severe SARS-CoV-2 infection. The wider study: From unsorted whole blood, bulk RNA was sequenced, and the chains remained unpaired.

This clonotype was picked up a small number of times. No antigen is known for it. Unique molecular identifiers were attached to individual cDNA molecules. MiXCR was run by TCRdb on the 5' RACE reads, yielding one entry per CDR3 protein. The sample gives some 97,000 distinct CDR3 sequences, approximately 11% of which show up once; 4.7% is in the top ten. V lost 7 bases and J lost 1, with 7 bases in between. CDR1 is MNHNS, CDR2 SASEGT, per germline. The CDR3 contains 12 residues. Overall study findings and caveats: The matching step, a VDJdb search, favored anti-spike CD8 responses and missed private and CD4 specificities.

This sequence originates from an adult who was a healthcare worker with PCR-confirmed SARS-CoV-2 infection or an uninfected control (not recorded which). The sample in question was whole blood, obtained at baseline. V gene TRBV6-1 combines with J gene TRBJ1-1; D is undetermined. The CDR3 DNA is TGTGCCAGCAAGTGGCAGAACACTGAAGCTTTCTTT. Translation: CASKWQNTEAFF.